These 4 T cell receptor beta chains originate from one sample sequenced in a study of shared clonotypes between healthy human individuals (dated by TCRdb to 2020 to 2022). Receptor libraries were prepared by the immunoSEQ multiplex PCR assay. TCRdb retrieved this table from immuneACCESS and kept in-frame rearrangements only. Not all clones are present; in checked studies, unresolved V genes account for under half, and no reason is known for the remainder. This sample has approximately 740,000 clones in its table, and less than 85% of those were observed once. 1.5% to 2% of the sample rests with the top ten. The sample consisted of memory CD4+ T cells sorted from blood. The cell subset or site label corresponds to: CD45RA-negative fraction. Source of these receptors: a woman in her 30s in good health.

The V and J genes are TRBV19 and TRBJ1-1; D gene ambiguous. The V gene lost 5 bases and the J gene lost 8 bases, with 21 bases spanning the gap. The CDR3 loop spans 15 amino acids. The germline gives CDR1 LNHDA, CDR2 SQIVND (reference sequence). The CDR3 region has the DNA TGTGCCAGTAGTCTCATGGGTTGGCGTCCCGAGGAAGCTTTCTTT. This codes for CASSLMGWRPEEAFF.

This sequence joins TRBV19 and TRBJ1-4; a weak D match, TRBD1 (6 bases). The CDR3 contains 15 residues. Germline V gene lookup returns CDR1 LNHDA and CDR2 SQIVND (reference sequence). Trimming stripped 5 bases from V and 3 bases from J, with 13 bases between. Here the CDR3 DNA reads TGTGCCAGTAGTTCAGGGGATTTGGCTAATGAAAAACTGTTTTTT. Encoded protein: CASSSGDLANEKLFF.

This clone was detected a few times. The V gene is TRBV29-1, the J gene TRBJ2-1, with D unresolved. CDR3 length: 13 amino acids. Germline CDR1 reads SQVTM; CDR2 reads ANQGSEA. Trimming stripped 5 bases from V and 5 bases from J, with 13 bases between. CDR3 sequence reads: CSVLLWSNNEQFF. The CDR3 DNA sequence: TGCAGCGTTTTGTTGTGGAGCAACAATGAGCAGTTCTTC.

The genes are TRBV29-1 and TRBJ2-5, with no clear D. The CDR3 has 12 residues. V was clipped by 4 bases and J by 3 bases, with 9 bases between them. CDR1 and CDR2 (germline): SQVTM, ANQGSEA. CDR3 sequence: CSVVTAEETQYF. The CDR3 region has the DNA TGCAGCGTTGTCACGGCAGAAGAGACCCAGTACTTC.